These T cell receptor beta chains were read from a single sample in a study of shared clonotypes between healthy human individuals. Here immunoSEQ multiplex PCR was the method, and the copy in TCRdb shows in-frame clones only, minus some. The table has just over 2,000,000 clones, about 95% seen once. The sample consisted of naive CD8+ T cells sorted from blood. The source is a man aged 18 to 30 in good health. Both conserved end residues are part of each CDR3.

V | CDR3
TRBV27 | CASSILHLVGQYF
TRBV11-3 | CASSTGLAGRGSYNEQFF
TRBV5-6 | CASSLSREAFF
TRBV5-6 | CASGQGSTTLSYNEQFF
TRBV5-1 | CASSLELGWADTQYF
TRBV19 | CASSLMPLAGEVYNEQFF
TRBV9 | CASSGDRSPKTGELFF
TRBV7-9 | CASSLAGTGELFF
TRBV4-3 | CASSQVAGVPSTGELFF
TRBV27 | CARLLDRVVNEQYF
TRBV20-1 | CSAPEYYEQYF
TRBV27 | CASSFRPTGIYGYTF
TRBV30 | CAWSYQAYEQYF
TRBV30 | CAWSRQGNYEQYF
TRBV15 | CATSRETIQGSEKLFF
TRBV6-1 | CASTLSGTHHYEQYF
TRBV6-5 | CASSYSQRTGELFF
TRBV5-4 | CASSLWDRANTEAFF
TRBV5-1 | CASSLDVNSYEQYF
TRBV7-7 | CASSQGDDRASAYEQFF
TRBV4-1 | CASSQGGNSGAGNYGYTF
TRBV6-1 | CASSSTVGGGEAFF
TRBV11-2 | CASSWTSGRDEQFF
TRBV6-1 | CASSDRGSLEPQHF
TRBV4-1 | CASSQDEASGTMSRFF
TRBV11-2 | CASSGYRQGRDTEAFF
TRBV2 | CASSERGSGDYEQYF
TRBV7-9 | CASRRSGDGEQFF
TRBV7-9 | CASSLPPGNHYGYTF
TRBV27 | CASSYQGSNQPQHF
TRBV27 | CASSSTGGARGYTF
TRBV9 | CASSLSGAMNTEAFF
TRBV6-6 | CASTAGAGTGELFF
TRBV6-1 | CASSALTGGYNSPLHF
TRBV6-5 | CASSRPGGEDETQYF
TRBV6-1 | CASTDGTGTSEQYF
TRBV2 | CASIWLAGGPQETQYF
TRBV30 | CAWNIIDQPQHF
TRBV19 | CASSIVGGYQETQYF
TRBV6-5 | CASSYGQGFSPLHF
TRBV7-3 | CASSPGTSGVQETQYF
TRBV7-2 | CASSLGGWGLQETQYF
TRBV6-1 | CASSEGSERGYTF
TRBV4-1 | CASSLLDRGSGNTIYF
TRBV9 | CASSVGAGDSTDTQYF
TRBV27 | CASSFLAGGSPYEQYF